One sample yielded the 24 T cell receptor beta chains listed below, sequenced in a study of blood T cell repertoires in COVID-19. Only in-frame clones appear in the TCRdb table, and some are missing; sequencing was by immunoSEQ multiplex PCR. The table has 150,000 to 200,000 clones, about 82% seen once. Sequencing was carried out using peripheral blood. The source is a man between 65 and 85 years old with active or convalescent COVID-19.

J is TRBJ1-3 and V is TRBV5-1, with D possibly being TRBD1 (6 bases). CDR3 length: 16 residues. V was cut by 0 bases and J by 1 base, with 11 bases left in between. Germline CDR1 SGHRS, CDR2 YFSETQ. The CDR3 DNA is TGCGCCAGCAGCTTGGAAGGCAGGGGATCTGGAAACACCATATATTTT. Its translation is CASSLEGRGSGNTIYF.

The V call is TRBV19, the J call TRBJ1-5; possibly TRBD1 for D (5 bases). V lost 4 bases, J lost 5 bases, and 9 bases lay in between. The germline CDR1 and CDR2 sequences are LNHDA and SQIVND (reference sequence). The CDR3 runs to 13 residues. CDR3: CASSTKTDQPQHF. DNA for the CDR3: TGTGCCAGTAGTACTAAGACAGATCAGCCCCAGCATTTT.

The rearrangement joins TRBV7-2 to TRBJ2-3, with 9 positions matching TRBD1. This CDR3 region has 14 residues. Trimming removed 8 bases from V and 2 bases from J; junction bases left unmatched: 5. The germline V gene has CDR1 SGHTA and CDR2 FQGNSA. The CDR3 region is CASRRQGDTDTQYF. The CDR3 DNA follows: TGTGCCAGCCGAAGACAGGGGGACACAGATACGCAGTATTTT.

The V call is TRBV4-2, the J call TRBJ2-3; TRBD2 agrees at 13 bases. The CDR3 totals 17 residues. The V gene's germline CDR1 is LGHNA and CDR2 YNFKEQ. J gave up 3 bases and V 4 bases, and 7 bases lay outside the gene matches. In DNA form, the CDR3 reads TGTGCCAGCAGCCCTCAAACTAGCGGGGGGGGGACAGATACGCAGTATTTT. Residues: CASSPQTSGGGTDTQYF.

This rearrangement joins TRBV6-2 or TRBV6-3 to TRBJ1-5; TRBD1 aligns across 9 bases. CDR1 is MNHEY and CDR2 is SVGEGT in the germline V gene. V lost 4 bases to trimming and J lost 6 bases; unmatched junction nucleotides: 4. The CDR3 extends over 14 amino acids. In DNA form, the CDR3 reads TGTGCCAGCAGTTTTAACAGGGGGCGTCAGCCCCAGCATTTT. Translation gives CASSFNRGRQPQHF.

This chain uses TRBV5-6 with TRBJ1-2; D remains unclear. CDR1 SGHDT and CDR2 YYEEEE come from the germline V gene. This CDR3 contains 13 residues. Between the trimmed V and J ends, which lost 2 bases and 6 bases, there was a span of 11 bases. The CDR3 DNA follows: TGTGCCAGCAGCTTAGTGGGGAGTGATGGCTACACCTTC. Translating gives CASSLVGSDGYTF.

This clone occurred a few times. The CDR3 nucleotides read TGTGCCAGCAGAACAGGGGGAGAGACCCAGTACTTC. It codes for CASRTGGETQYF. This chain uses TRBV28 with TRBJ2-5; 8 bases are a match to TRBD1. CDR1 and CDR2 (germline): MDHEN, SYDVKM. The CDR3 spans 12 residues. Germline trimming cut 6 bases from V and 4 bases from J; bases unmatched to any gene: 1.

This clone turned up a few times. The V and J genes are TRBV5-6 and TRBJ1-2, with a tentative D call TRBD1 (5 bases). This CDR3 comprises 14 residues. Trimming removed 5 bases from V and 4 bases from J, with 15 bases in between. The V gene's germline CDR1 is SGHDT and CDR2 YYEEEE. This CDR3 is CASSSRVRGYGYTF. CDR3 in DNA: TGTGCCAGCAGTTCCAGGGTTAGGGGCTATGGCTACACCTTC.

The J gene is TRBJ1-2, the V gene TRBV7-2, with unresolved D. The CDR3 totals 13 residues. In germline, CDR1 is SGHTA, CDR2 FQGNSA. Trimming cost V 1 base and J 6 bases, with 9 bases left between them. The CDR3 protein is CASSLVRRDGYTF. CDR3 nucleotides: TGTGCCAGCAGCTTAGTGAGGCGCGATGGCTACACCTTC.

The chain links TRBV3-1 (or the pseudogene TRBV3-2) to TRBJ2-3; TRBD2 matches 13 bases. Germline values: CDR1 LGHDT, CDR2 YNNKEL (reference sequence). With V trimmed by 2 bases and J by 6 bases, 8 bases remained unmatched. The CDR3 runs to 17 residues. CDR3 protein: CASSQSPTSGGSDTQYF. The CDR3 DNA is TGTGCCAGCAGCCAATCCCCGACTAGCGGGGGGTCGGATACGCAGTATTTT.

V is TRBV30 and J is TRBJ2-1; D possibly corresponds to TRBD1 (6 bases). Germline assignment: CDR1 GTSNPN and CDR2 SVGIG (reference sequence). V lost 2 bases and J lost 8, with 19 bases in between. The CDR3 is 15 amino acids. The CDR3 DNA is TGTGCCTGGAGTCCCCTGGGGGCAGGCGGACATGAGCAGTTCTTC. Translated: CAWSPLGAGGHEQFF.

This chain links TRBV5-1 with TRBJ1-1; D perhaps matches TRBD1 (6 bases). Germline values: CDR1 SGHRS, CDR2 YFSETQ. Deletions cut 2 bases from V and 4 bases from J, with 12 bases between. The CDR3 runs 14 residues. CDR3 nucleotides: TGCGCCAGCAGCTTTGGGGGCTTCGGCACTGAAGCTTTCTTT. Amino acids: CASSFGGFGTEAFF.

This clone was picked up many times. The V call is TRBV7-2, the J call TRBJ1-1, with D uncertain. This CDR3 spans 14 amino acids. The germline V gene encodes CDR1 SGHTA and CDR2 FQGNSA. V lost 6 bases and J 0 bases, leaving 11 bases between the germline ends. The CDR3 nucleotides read TGTGCCAGCAGGCAGGCACAGATGAACACTGAAGCTTTCTTT. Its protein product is CASRQAQMNTEAFF.

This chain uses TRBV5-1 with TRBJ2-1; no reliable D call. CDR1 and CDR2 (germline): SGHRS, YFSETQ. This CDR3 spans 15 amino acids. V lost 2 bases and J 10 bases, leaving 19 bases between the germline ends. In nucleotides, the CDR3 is TGCGCCAGCAGCTTTGCAGGCACCAGGAATAAAGAGCAGTTCTTC. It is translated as CASSFAGTRNKEQFF.

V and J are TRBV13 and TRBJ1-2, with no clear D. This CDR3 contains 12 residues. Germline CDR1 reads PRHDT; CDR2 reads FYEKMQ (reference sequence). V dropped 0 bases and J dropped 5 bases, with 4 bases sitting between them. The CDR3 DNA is TGTGCCAGCAGCTTAGGGGAGTATGGCTACACCTTC. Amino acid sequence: CASSLGEYGYTF.

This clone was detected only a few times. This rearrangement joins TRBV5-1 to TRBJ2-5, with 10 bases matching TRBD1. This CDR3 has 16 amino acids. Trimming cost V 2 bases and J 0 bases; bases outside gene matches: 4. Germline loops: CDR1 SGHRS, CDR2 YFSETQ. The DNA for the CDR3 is TGCGCCAGCAGCTTATTCGGGACAGGGGACCAAGAGACCCAGTACTTC. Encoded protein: CASSLFGTGDQETQYF.

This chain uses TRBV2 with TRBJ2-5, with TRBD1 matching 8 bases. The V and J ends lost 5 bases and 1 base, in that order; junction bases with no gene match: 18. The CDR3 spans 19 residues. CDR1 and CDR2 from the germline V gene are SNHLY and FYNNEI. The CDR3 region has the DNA TGTGCCAGCAGTCCCATCGGACAGGGACGAGTTTTTGGCCAAGAGACCCAGTACTTC. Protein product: CASSPIGQGRVFGQETQYF.

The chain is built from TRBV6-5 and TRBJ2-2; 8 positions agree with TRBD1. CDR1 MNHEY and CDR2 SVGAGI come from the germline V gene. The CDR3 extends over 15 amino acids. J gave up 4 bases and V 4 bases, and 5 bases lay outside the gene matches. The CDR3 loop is CASSSPGTGTGELFF. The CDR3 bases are TGTGCCAGCAGTTCCCCCGGGACAGGCACCGGGGAGCTGTTTTTT.

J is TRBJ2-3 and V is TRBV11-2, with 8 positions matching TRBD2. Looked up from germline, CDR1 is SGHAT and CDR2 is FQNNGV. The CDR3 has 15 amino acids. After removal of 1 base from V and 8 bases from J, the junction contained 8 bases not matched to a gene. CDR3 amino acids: CASSLAGGGRGTQYF. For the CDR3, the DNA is TGTGCCAGCAGCTTAGCGGGAGGGGGTCGTGGTACGCAGTATTTT.

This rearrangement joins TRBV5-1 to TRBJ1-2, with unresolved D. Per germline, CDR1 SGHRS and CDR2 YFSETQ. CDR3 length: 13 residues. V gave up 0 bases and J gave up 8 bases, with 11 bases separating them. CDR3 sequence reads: CASSLAGYQGYTF. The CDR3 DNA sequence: TGCGCCAGCAGCTTGGCCGGGTATCAGGGCTACACCTTC.

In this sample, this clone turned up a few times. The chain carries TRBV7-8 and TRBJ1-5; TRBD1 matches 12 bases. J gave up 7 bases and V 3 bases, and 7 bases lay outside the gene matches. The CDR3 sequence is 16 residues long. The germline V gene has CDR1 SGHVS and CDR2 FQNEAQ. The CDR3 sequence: CASSLQGQGARQPQHF. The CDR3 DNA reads TGTGCCAGCAGCTTGCAGGGACAGGGGGCAAGGCAGCCCCAGCATTTT.

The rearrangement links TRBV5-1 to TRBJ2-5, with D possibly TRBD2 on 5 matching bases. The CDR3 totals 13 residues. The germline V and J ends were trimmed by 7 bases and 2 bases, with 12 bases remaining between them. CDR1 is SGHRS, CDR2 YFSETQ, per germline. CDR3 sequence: CASRETGQETQYF. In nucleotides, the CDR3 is TGCGCCAGCCGAGAGACGGGACAAGAGACCCAGTACTTC.

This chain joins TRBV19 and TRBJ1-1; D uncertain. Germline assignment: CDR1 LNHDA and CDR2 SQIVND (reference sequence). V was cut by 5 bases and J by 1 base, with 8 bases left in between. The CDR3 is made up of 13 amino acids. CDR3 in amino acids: CASSDGENTEAFF. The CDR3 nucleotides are TGTGCCAGTAGTGATGGAGAGAACACTGAAGCTTTCTTT.

The CDR3 DNA is TGCAGTGCCTCAGGGTTTCACGAGCAGTACTTC. Amino acids: CSASGFHEQYF. V gene TRBV20-1 combines with J gene TRBJ2-7; TRBD1 is a possible D gene (5 bases). V lost 6 bases and J 5 bases, leaving 11 bases between the germline ends. Germline lookup yields CDR1 DFQATT and CDR2 SNEGSKA (reference sequence). The CDR3 is 11 residues long.